The 8 T cell receptor beta chains presented below share a single source sample, sequenced in a study of Graves' ophthalmopathy and Graves' hyperthyroidism. Using RNA transcripts, the TCR beta CDR3 regions were amplified. RT-PCR in the first round used HTBI primers; a second-round multiplex PCR followed. TCRdb re-derived calls from the multiplex PCR reads in MiXCR, one entry per CDR3 protein. Among 400,000 to 450,000 distinct CDR3 sequences listed, more than 20% were seen once. Sequencing was done on a sample of peripheral blood. The receptors were sampled from a woman younger than 30 with stable Graves' hyperthyroidism.

This clonotype was observed at least ten times. CDR3 coding DNA: TGTGCCAGCAGCTTCTCGGCAGGGGGAGAGACCCAGTACTTC. Its protein is CASSFSAGGETQYF. The chain couples TRBV5-4 to TRBJ2-5, with 7 bases lining up with TRBD1. CDR3 length: 14 amino acids. The trim removed 2 bases at V and 4 bases at J, leaving 5 bases unmatched. In germline, CDR1 is SGHNT, CDR2 YYREEE (reference sequence).

The rearrangement uses TRBV28 and TRBJ2-5; 8 bases match TRBD2. The CDR3 runs to 16 residues. Germline V gene lookup returns CDR1 MDHEN and CDR2 SYDVKM. V lost 2 bases and J lost 2; bases outside the gene matches: 7. DNA of the CDR3: TGTGCCAGCAGTTTAGGGAGCGGGGGCGCACAAGAGACCCAGTACTTC. The encoded protein is CASSLGSGGAQETQYF.

This clonotype was observed many times. The genes are TRBV9 and TRBJ1-1; D uncertain. The CDR3 totals 13 residues. The germline gives CDR1 SGDLS, CDR2 YYNGEE. Trimming left V 2 bases short and J 2 bases short, with 7 bases between. CDR3 region: CASSVGPNTEAFF. The CDR3 DNA is TGTGCCAGCAGCGTTGGCCCAAACACTGAAGCTTTCTTT.

The J gene is TRBJ1-5, the V gene TRBV12-3 or TRBV12-4; D gene unclear. V gave up 4 bases and J gave up 3 bases, with 13 bases separating them. The CDR3 has 15 amino acids. The CDR3: CASSSSRLINQPQHF. The CDR3 DNA sequence: TGTGCCAGCAGTTCAAGTAGACTAATCAATCAGCCCCAGCATTTT.

This clonotype was seen repeatedly, ten times or more. The chain recombines TRBV6-2 or TRBV6-3 with TRBJ2-2; weak D call: TRBD1 (5 bases). Looked up from germline, CDR1 is MNHEY and CDR2 is SVGEGT. Between the trimmed V and J ends, which lost 8 bases and 5 bases, there was a span of 24 bases. The CDR3 runs to 17 residues. The CDR3 DNA reads as TGTGCCAGCGCCCTGGGCAGGGCCACGTTGTGGACCGGGGAGCTGTTTTTT. This encodes CASALGRATLWTGELFF.

The V call is TRBV6-1, the J call TRBJ1-6; maybe TRBD1 (5 bases). The CDR3 contains 14 residues. Per germline, CDR1 MNHNS and CDR2 SASEGT. Trimming left V 6 bases short and J 5 bases short, with 11 bases between. CDR3 coding DNA: TGTGCCAGCAGGACGGGACCGGATAATTCACCCCTCCACTTT. Translation: CASRTGPDNSPLHF.

This clonotype was detected many times. The rearrangement links TRBV19 to TRBJ2-2; tentative D call: TRBD1 (6 bases). The CDR3 has 17 residues. From germline, CDR1 is LNHDA and CDR2 SQIVND (reference sequence). V lost 1 base to trimming and J lost 0 bases, with 12 bases between them. This CDR3 reads CASSIAARGANTGELFF. In DNA, the CDR3 is TGTGCCAGTAGTATAGCCGCCAGGGGTGCGAACACCGGGGAGCTGTTTTTT.

This clonotype was recorded a few times. V gene TRBV6-9 combines with J gene TRBJ2-5, with a possible D match to TRBD2 (6 bases). Germline CDR1 and CDR2: MNHGY and SVAAGI. Trimming took 8 bases from V and 3 from J, leaving 10 bases between them. The CDR3 totals 12 residues. The DNA of the CDR3 is TGTGCCAGCGCGGGACGGGAAGAGACCCAGTACTTC. It codes for CASAGREETQYF.